Below are 2 T cell receptor beta chains sequenced from a single sample in a study of graft-versus-host responses after intestinal transplantation. Using immunoSEQ multiplex PCR, the repertoire was profiled, and TCRdb retains in-frame clones only, with some absent. The sample lists 30,000 to 40,000 clones; about 93% were seen once. Their target antigens are unknown. The input for sequencing was unstimulated CD8+ T cells sorted from spleen or lymph node cells, taken before transplant. These receptors all come from a human donor who was the organ donor for an intestinal transplant.

The chain recombines TRBV4-3 with TRBJ1-2, with 10 bases that match TRBD1. V gave up 0 bases and J gave up 6 bases; unmatched junction bases: 13. CDR3 length equals 18 residues. Germline assignment: CDR1 LGHNA and CDR2 YSLEER. The CDR3: CASSQDLGPGQGIDGYTF. The CDR3 DNA reads as TGCGCCAGCAGCCAAGATTTGGGCCCGGGACAGGGGATTGATGGCTACACCTTC.

J is TRBJ1-5 and V is TRBV10-3, with TRBD1 matching over 9 bases. V gave up 4 bases and J gave up 5 bases; unmatched junction bases: 6. CDR3 length equals 15 residues. The germline V gene encodes CDR1 ENHRY and CDR2 SYGVKD. CDR3 DNA sequence: TGTGCCATCAGTGGGGACAGGGCGTATCATCAGCCCCAGCATTTT. This encodes CAISGDRAYHQPQHF.